These T cell receptor beta chains were read from a single sample in a study of blood T cell repertoires in COVID-19. Some clones are missing from TCRdb's copy, which holds only in-frame ones; the method was immunoSEQ multiplex PCR. The table has around 160,000 clones, around four fifths seen once. The source material was peripheral blood. These receptors all come from a middle-aged woman with active or convalescent COVID-19. Each CDR3 is given with its conserved first and last residue. Fields, in order: J gene, D gene, CDR3 length, V gene, clone size, CDR3 protein, CDR3 DNA. A D gene is named only where the DNA matches it firmly. Size values are once, few and many counts, or a class for expanded clones, and some rows have none.

j_gene: TRBJ2-2
d_gene: .
len: 15
v_gene: TRBV5-1
abundance: .
CDR3aa: CASSLERLNTGELFF
CDR3nt: TGCGCCAGCAGCTTGGAGAGGTTAAACACCGGGGAGCTGTTTTTT

j_gene: TRBJ2-4
d_gene: .
len: 14
v_gene: TRBV19
abundance: once
CDR3aa: CASSPSGPGDIQYF
CDR3nt: TGTGCCAGTAGTCCATCCGGGCCCGGGGACATTCAGTACTTC

j_gene: TRBJ1-2
d_gene: .
len: 15
v_gene: TRBV7-2
abundance: .
CDR3aa: CASSLGPGEGYGYTF
CDR3nt: TGTGCCAGCAGCTTAGGGCCAGGGGAAGGCTATGGCTACACCTTC

j_gene: TRBJ1-2
d_gene: TRBD1
len: 12
v_gene: TRBV18
abundance: few
CDR3aa: CASSNRGYGYTF
CDR3nt: TGTGCCAGCTCCAACAGGGGTTATGGCTACACCTTC

j_gene: TRBJ2-7
d_gene: .
len: 16
v_gene: TRBV7-9
abundance: .
CDR3aa: CASTPPGLINSYEQYF
CDR3nt: TGTGCCAGCACCCCGCCTGGACTGATAAACTCCTACGAGCAGTACTTC

j_gene: TRBJ1-3
d_gene: TRBD1
len: 16
v_gene: TRBV28
abundance: once
CDR3aa: CASILNGQGAGNTIYF
CDR3nt: TGTGCCAGCATTCTAAATGGACAGGGGGCAGGAAACACCATATATTTT

j_gene: TRBJ1-5
d_gene: .
len: 17
v_gene: TRBV28
abundance: once
CDR3aa: CASWGSSGRGSNQPQHF
CDR3nt: TGTGCCAGTTGGGGATCTTCAGGCAGGGGTAGCAATCAGCCCCAGCATTTT

j_gene: TRBJ2-1
d_gene: TRBD1
len: 16
v_gene: TRBV19
abundance: .
CDR3aa: CASSRDSLSSYNEQFF
CDR3nt: TGTGCCAGTAGTAGGGACAGTTTGAGCTCCTACAATGAGCAGTTCTTC

j_gene: TRBJ1-1
d_gene: .
len: 15
v_gene: TRBV6-5
abundance: few
CDR3aa: CASSKGGHLNTEAFF
CDR3nt: TGTGCCAGCAGCAAAGGGGGACATTTGAACACTGAAGCTTTCTTT

j_gene: TRBJ2-1
d_gene: TRBD2
len: 16
v_gene: TRBV6-2/TRBV6-3
abundance: .
CDR3aa: CASSWPGTSGSNEQFF
CDR3nt: TGTGCCAGCAGTTGGCCCGGGACTAGCGGGAGCAATGAGCAGTTCTTC

j_gene: TRBJ2-7
d_gene: TRBD1
len: 15
v_gene: TRBV28
abundance: .
CDR3aa: CASSPPWAGGDEQYF
CDR3nt: TGTGCCAGCAGTCCCCCGTGGGCAGGGGGAGACGAGCAGTACTTC

j_gene: TRBJ2-3
d_gene: TRBD2
len: 17
v_gene: TRBV30
abundance: .
CDR3aa: CAWTIGGGGAITDTQYF
CDR3nt: TGTGCCTGGACCATTGGAGGCGGGGGGGCCATCACAGATACGCAGTATTTT

j_gene: TRBJ1-1
d_gene: TRBD1
len: 14
v_gene: TRBV19
abundance: .
CDR3aa: CASSQTGGVSKAFF
CDR3nt: TGTGCCAGTAGCCAGACAGGGGGCGTGTCAAAAGCTTTCTTT

j_gene: TRBJ2-7
d_gene: TRBD2
len: 15
v_gene: TRBV28
abundance: .
CDR3aa: CASSPGLAGLYEQYF
CDR3nt: TGTGCCAGCAGTCCCGGACTAGCGGGACTCTACGAGCAGTACTTC

j_gene: TRBJ2-1
d_gene: TRBD2
len: 16
v_gene: TRBV5-1
abundance: .
CDR3aa: CASSPPSLADYNEQFF
CDR3nt: TGCGCCAGCAGCCCACCAAGTCTAGCGGACTACAATGAGCAGTTCTTC

j_gene: TRBJ2-4
d_gene: TRBD2
len: 15
v_gene: TRBV19
abundance: .
CDR3aa: CASSGLAGKKNIQYF
CDR3nt: TGTGCCAGTAGTGGACTAGCGGGGAAAAAAAACATTCAGTACTTC

j_gene: TRBJ1-6
d_gene: .
len: 16
v_gene: TRBV18
abundance: .
CDR3aa: CASSPRGGKSNSPLHF
CDR3nt: TGTGCCAGCTCACCACGGGGGGGAAAAAGCAATTCACCCCTCCACTTT

j_gene: TRBJ2-7
d_gene: .
len: 12
v_gene: TRBV18
abundance: .
CDR3aa: CASSPTGGEQYF
CDR3nt: TGTGCCAGCTCACCAACCGGAGGTGAGCAGTACTTC

j_gene: TRBJ1-6
d_gene: TRBD1
len: 15
v_gene: TRBV19
abundance: once
CDR3aa: CASSTQTGGVSPLHF
CDR3nt: TGTGCCAGTAGTACCCAGACAGGGGGCGTTTCACCCCTCCACTTT

j_gene: TRBJ2-5
d_gene: TRBD2
len: 16
v_gene: TRBV7-2
abundance: .
CDR3aa: CASSPAGTSGQETQYF
CDR3nt: TGTGCCAGCAGCCCTGCTGGGACTAGCGGTCAAGAGACCCAGTACTTC

j_gene: TRBJ2-1
d_gene: TRBD2
len: 18
v_gene: TRBV7-2
abundance: few
CDR3aa: CASSSQGALAGAPNEQFF
CDR3nt: TGTGCCAGCAGCTCCCAGGGGGCGCTAGCGGGAGCCCCCAATGAGCAGTTCTTC

j_gene: TRBJ2-7
d_gene: TRBD1
len: 15
v_gene: TRBV28
abundance: .
CDR3aa: CASSAPGQTYYEQYF
CDR3nt: TGTGCCAGCAGTGCCCCGGGACAGACTTACTACGAGCAGTACTTC

j_gene: TRBJ1-4
d_gene: TRBD1
len: 15
v_gene: TRBV3-1/TRBV3-2
abundance: .
CDR3aa: CASSPRQGAYEKLFF
CDR3nt: TGTGCCAGCAGCCCAAGACAGGGGGCTTATGAAAAACTGTTTTTT

j_gene: TRBJ2-7
d_gene: TRBD1
len: 11
v_gene: TRBV20-1
abundance: .
CDR3aa: CSALQGNEQYF
CDR3nt: TGCAGTGCTTTACAGGGGAACGAGCAGTACTTC

j_gene: TRBJ2-7
d_gene: .
len: 16
v_gene: TRBV1
abundance: .
CDR3aa: CTSSPGWAGGRYEQYF
CDR3nt: TGCACCAGCAGCCCGGGTTGGGCGGGGGGCCGCTACGAGCAGTACTTC

j_gene: TRBJ1-6
d_gene: TRBD1
len: 13
v_gene: TRBV2
abundance: .
CDR3aa: CASSRDRESPLHF
CDR3nt: TGTGCCAGCAGCCGGGACAGGGAATCACCCCTCCACTTT

j_gene: TRBJ2-5
d_gene: .
len: 14
v_gene: TRBV6-2/TRBV6-3
abundance: .
CDR3aa: CASSYRRVRETQYF
CDR3nt: TGTGCCAGCAGTTATCGGAGGGTCCGGGAGACCCAGTACTTC

j_gene: TRBJ1-2
d_gene: .
len: 15
v_gene: TRBV5-6
abundance: few
CDR3aa: CASSFDLGGTYGYTF
CDR3nt: TGTGCCAGCAGCTTTGATCTGGGGGGAACCTATGGCTACACCTTC

j_gene: TRBJ2-5
d_gene: .
len: 14
v_gene: TRBV6-2/TRBV6-3
abundance: .
CDR3aa: CASSAGGPRETQYF
CDR3nt: TGTGCCAGCAGTGCCGGAGGGCCTAGAGAGACCCAGTACTTC

j_gene: TRBJ1-3
d_gene: TRBD1
len: 14
v_gene: TRBV19
abundance: once
CDR3aa: CASSTGGTGNTIYF
CDR3nt: TGTGCCAGCTCTACAGGGGGCACTGGAAACACCATATATTTT

j_gene: TRBJ2-3
d_gene: .
len: 16
v_gene: TRBV4-2
abundance: .
CDR3aa: CASSQDWGLSTDTQYF
CDR3nt: TGTGCCAGCAGCCAAGATTGGGGGCTAAGCACAGATACGCAGTATTTT

j_gene: TRBJ1-1
d_gene: .
len: 14
v_gene: TRBV2
abundance: .
CDR3aa: CASDRDTKNTEAFF
CDR3nt: TGTGCCAGCGACCGGGACACAAAGAACACTGAAGCTTTCTTT

j_gene: TRBJ2-5
d_gene: TRBD2
len: 15
v_gene: TRBV9
abundance: .
CDR3aa: CASSVDAGGVETQYF
CDR3nt: TGTGCCAGCAGCGTAGACGCGGGGGGGGTTGAGACCCAGTACTTC

j_gene: TRBJ1-5
d_gene: .
len: 15
v_gene: TRBV4-3
abundance: .
CDR3aa: CASIPEVGGKKPQHF
CDR3nt: TGCGCCAGCATCCCCGAAGTTGGGGGGAAAAAGCCCCAGCATTTT

j_gene: TRBJ1-1
d_gene: .
len: 14
v_gene: TRBV28
abundance: .
CDR3aa: CASSPPGERPEAFF
CDR3nt: TGTGCCAGCAGTCCTCCCGGGGAAAGGCCTGAAGCTTTCTTT

j_gene: TRBJ1-3
d_gene: .
len: 15
v_gene: TRBV7-2
abundance: few
CDR3aa: CASSLGQISGNTIYF
CDR3nt: TGTGCCAGCAGCTTGGGGCAGATCTCTGGAAACACCATATATTTT

j_gene: TRBJ1-1
d_gene: TRBD1
len: 19
v_gene: TRBV19
abundance: .
CDR3aa: CASSLYAGQGTQVGGEAFF
CDR3nt: TGTGCCAGTAGTCTGTATGCGGGACAGGGGACGCAGGTAGGGGGTGAAGCTTTCTTT

j_gene: TRBJ1-2
d_gene: .
len: 19
v_gene: TRBV4-1
abundance: .
CDR3aa: CASSQVGFIRRGTINGYTF
CDR3nt: TGCGCCAGCAGTCAAGTGGGCTTCATAAGAAGAGGGACAATTAATGGCTACACCTTC

j_gene: TRBJ2-2
d_gene: TRBD1
len: 17
v_gene: TRBV27
abundance: few
CDR3aa: CASSLQVRDRGTGELFF
CDR3nt: TGTGCCAGCAGTTTACAAGTTCGGGACAGGGGCACCGGGGAGCTGTTTTTT

j_gene: TRBJ2-7
d_gene: TRBD2
len: 14
v_gene: TRBV6-6
abundance: .
CDR3aa: CASSWGSGGGEQYF
CDR3nt: TGTGCCAGCAGTTGGGGTAGCGGGGGAGGCGAGCAGTACTTC

j_gene: TRBJ2-1
d_gene: TRBD2
len: 15
v_gene: TRBV2
abundance: .
CDR3aa: CASVRTSGGTNEQFF
CDR3nt: TGTGCCAGCGTGAGGACTAGCGGGGGAACCAATGAGCAGTTCTTC

j_gene: TRBJ1-6
d_gene: TRBD1
len: 13
v_gene: TRBV5-8
abundance: .
CDR3aa: CASRLRGNSPLHF
CDR3nt: TGTGCCAGCAGACTCAGGGGGAATTCACCCCTCCACTTT